This T cell receptor beta chain was captured by sequencing in a study of cytomegalovirus exposure and HLA in healthy donors. Study as a whole: Later, an analysis reported that the 95 to 150 validation repertoires had used the same platform as the 500 to 750 first-cohort repertoires.

Overall study results and limits: Specific recognition of CMV antigens was confirmed in vitro for a few chains (all CMV-associated). The listing of 150 to 200 TCR beta chains classed them as cytomegalovirus-associated.

After removal of 8 bases from V and 6 bases from J, the junction contained 9 bases not matched to a gene. The germline V gene has CDR1 MNHEY and CDR2 SMNVEV (reference sequence). This CDR3 is built from 14 residues. This clone was detected only once. The antigen is not known. Method: immunoSEQ multiplex PCR; TCRdb's copy keeps in-frame clones and lacks some. This table has fewer than 150,000 clones, around 87% appearing once. V usage is TRBV27 and J usage is TRBJ2-7, with TRBD1 matching 11 bases. The sequence derives from a young man in good health and CMV-seropositive. Input material: PBMCs. CDR3 region: CASGDRGRLSEQYF. The CDR3 nucleotides read TGTGCCAGCGGGGACAGGGGGAGGCTATCCGAGCAGTACTTC.